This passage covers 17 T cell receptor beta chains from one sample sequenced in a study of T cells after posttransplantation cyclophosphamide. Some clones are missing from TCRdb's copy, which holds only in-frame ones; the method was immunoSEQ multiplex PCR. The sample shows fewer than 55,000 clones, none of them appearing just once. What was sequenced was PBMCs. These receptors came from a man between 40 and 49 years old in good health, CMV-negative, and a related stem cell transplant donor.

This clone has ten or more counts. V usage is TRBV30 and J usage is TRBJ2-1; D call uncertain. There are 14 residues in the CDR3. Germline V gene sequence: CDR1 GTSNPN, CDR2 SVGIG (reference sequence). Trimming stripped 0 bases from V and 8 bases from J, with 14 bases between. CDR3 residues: CAWSVSGPWDEQFF. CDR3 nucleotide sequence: TGTGCCTGGAGTGTGTCGGGTCCTTGGGATGAGCAGTTCTTC.

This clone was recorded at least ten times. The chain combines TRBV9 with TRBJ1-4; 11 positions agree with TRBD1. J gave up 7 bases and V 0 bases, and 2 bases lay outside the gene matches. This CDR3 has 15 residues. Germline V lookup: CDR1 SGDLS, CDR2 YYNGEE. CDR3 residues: CASSVGTGGLEKLFF. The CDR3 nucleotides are TGTGCCAGCAGCGTAGGGACAGGGGGCCTTGAAAAACTGTTTTTT. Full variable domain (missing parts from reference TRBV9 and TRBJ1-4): DSGVTQTPKHLITATGQRVTLRCSPRSGDLSVYWYQQSLDQGLQFLIQYYNGEERAKGNILERFSAQQFPDLHSELNLSSLELGDSALYFCASSVGTGGLEKLFFGSGTQLSVL.

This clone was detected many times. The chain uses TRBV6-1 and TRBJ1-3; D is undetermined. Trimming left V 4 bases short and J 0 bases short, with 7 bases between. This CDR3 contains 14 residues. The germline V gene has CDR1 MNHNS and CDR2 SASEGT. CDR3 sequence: CASSAGLSGNTIYF. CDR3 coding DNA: TGTGCCAGCAGTGCCGGACTCTCTGGAAACACCATATATTTT.

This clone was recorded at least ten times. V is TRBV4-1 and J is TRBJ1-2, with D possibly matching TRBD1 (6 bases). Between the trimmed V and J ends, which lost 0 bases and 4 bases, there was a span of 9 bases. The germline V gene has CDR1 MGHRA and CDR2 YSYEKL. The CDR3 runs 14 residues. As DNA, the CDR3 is TGCGCCAGCAGCCAAGATATACAGGGCTATGGCTACACCTTC. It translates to CASSQDIQGYGYTF.

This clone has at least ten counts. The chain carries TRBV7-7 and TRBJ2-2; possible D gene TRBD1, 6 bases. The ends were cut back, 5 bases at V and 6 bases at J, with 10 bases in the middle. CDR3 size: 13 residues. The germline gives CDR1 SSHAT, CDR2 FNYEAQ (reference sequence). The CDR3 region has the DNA TGTGCCAGCAGCCCAGGGACACCCGGGGAGCTGTTTTTT. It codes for CASSPGTPGELFF.

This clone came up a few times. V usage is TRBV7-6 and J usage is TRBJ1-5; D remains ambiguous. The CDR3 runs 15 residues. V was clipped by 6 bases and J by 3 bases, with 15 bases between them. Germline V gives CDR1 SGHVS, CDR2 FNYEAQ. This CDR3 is CASRPRPRDNQPQHF. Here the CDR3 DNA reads TGTGCCAGCAGGCCACGACCCCGGGACAATCAGCCCCAGCATTTT. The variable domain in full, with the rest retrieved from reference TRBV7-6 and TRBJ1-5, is GAGVSQSPRYKVTKRGQDVALRCDPISGHVSLYWYRQALGQGPEFLTYFNYEAQQDKSGLPNDRFSAERPEGSISTLTIQRTEQRDSAMYRCASRPRPRDNQPQHFGDGTRLSIL.

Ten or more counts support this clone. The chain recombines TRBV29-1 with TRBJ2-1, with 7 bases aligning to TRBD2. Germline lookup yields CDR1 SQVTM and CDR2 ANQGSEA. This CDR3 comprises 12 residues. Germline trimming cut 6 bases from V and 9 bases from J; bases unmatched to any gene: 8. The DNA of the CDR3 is TGCAGCGTGGGCGGACTAGACACTGAGCAGTTCTTC. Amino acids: CSVGGLDTEQFF.

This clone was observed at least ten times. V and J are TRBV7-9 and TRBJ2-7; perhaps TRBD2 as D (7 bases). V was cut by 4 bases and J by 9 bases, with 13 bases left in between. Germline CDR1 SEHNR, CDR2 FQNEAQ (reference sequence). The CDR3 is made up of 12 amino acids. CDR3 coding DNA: TGTGCCAGCAGCTGGGAGGGGGACGCGCAGTACGTC. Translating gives CASSWEGDAQYV.

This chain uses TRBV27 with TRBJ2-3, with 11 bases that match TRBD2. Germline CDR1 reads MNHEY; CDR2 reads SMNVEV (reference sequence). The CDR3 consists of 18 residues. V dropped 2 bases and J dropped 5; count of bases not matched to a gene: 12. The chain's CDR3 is CASSLQGTSSGGLDTQYF. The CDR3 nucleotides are TGTGCCAGCAGTTTACAGGGGACGTCTAGCGGGGGGTTAGATACGCAGTATTTT.

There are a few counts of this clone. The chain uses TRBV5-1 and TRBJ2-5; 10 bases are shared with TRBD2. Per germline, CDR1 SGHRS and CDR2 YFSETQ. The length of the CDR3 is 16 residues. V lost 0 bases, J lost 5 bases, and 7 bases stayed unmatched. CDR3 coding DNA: TGCGCCAGCAGCTTGGAGGCTAGCGGGAGTTGGGAGACCCAGTACTTC. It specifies CASSLEASGSWETQYF.

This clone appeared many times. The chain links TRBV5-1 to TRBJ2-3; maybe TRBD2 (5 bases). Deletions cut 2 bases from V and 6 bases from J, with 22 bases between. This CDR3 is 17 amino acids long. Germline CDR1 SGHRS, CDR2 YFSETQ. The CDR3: CASSFGGSTSGADTQYF. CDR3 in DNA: TGCGCCAGCAGCTTTGGAGGCAGTACTTCCGGCGCCGATACGCAGTATTTT.

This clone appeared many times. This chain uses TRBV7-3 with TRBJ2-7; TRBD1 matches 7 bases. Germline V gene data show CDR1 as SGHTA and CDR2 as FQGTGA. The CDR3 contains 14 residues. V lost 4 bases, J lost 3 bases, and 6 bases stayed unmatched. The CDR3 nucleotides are TGTGCCAGCAGCTACGACAGGGTAATCTACGAGCAGTACGTC. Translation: CASSYDRVIYEQYV.

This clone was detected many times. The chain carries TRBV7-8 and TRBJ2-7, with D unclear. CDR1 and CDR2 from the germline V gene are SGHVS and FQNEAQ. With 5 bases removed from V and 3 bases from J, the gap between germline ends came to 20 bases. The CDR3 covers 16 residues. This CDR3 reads CASSLINSPTNYEQYF. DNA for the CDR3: TGTGCCAGCAGCCTGATTAATTCCCCTACTAACTACGAGCAGTACTTC.

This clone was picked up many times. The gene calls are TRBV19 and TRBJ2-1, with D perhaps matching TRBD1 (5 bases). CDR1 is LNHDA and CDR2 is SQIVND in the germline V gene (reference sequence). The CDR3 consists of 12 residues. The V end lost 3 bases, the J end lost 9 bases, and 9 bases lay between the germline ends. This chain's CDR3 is CASSMQGGEQFF. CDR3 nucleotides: TGTGCCAGTAGTATGCAGGGTGGTGAGCAGTTCTTC.

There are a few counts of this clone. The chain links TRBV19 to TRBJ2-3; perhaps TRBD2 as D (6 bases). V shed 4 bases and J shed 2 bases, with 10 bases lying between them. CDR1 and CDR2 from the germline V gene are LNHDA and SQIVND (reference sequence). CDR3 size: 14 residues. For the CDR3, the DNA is TGTGCCAGTAGTAGGGGAGGACACACAGATACGCAGTATTTT. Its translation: CASSRGGHTDTQYF.

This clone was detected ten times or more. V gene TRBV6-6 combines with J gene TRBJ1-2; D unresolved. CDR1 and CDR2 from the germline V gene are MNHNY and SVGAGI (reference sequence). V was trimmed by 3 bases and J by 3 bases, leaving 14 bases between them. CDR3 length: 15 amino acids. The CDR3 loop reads CASSYREVAYYGYTF. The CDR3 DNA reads TGTGCCAGCAGTTATCGAGAAGTCGCATACTATGGCTACACCTTC.

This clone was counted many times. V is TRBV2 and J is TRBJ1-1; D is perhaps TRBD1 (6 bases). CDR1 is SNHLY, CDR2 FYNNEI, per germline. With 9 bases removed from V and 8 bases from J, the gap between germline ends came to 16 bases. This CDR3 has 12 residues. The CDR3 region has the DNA TGTGCCAGTCGACAGGACCGTGTCGAAGCTTTCTTT. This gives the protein CASRQDRVEAFF.